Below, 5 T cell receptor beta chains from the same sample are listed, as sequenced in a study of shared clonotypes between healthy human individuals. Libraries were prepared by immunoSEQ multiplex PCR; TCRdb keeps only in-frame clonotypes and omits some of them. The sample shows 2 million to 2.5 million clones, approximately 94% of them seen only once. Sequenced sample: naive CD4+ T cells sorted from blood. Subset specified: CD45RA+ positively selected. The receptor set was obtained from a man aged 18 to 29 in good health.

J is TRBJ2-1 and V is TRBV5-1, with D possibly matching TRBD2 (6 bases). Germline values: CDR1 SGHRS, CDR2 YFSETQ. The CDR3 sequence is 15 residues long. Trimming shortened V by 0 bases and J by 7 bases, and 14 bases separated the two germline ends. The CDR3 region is CASSLGGGIGNEQFF. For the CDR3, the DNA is TGCGCCAGCAGCTTGGGTGGCGGGATTGGGAATGAGCAGTTCTTC. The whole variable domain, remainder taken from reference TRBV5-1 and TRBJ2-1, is KAGVTQTPRYLIKTRGQQVTLSCSPISGHRSVSWYQQTPGQGLQFLFEYFSETQRNKGNFPGRFSGRQFSNSRSEMNVSTLELGDSALYLCASSLGGGIGNEQFFGPGTRLTVL.

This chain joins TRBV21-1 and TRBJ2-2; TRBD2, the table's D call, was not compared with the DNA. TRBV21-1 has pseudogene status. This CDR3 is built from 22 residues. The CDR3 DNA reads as TGTGCCAGCAGCCCGACTAATTTCGGGCTAGCGGGAGGAGAACTGCGAGCCGGGGAGCTGTTTTTT. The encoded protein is CASSPTNFGLAGGELRAGELFF.

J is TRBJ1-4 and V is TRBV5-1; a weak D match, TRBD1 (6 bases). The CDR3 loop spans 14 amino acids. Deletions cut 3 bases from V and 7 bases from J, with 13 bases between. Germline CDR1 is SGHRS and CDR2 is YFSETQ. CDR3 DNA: TGCGCCAGCAGCTCCGGGACAATCGCTGAAAAACTGTTTTTT. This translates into CASSSGTIAEKLFF.

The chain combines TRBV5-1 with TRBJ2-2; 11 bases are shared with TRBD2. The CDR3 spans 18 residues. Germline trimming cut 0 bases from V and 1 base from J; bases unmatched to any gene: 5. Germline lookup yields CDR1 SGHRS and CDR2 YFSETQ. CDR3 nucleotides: TGCGCCAGCAGCTTGGTTCCTAGCGGGGGGCTGAACACCGGGGAGCTGTTTTTT. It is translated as CASSLVPSGGLNTGELFF.

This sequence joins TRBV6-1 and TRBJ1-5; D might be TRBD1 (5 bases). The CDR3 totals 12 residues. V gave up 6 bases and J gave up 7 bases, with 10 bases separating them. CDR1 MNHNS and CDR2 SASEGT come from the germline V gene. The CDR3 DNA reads TGTGCCAGCAGGCCAGGGAGGCAGCCCCAGCATTTT. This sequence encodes CASRPGRQPQHF.